This T cell receptor beta chain was documented in a study of chemoradiotherapy in HPV16-positive cancers. For the study at large: Candidate HPV-specific clones and shared TCR motifs came from a couple of HPV16-positive patients.

Study outcomes and limitations: Candidate HPV-specific clones and E7-related TCR motifs grew in tumor during treatment. The functional HPV-specific definition rests on just a couple of HPV16-positive patients.

Clones were sequenced by immunoSEQ multiplex PCR, and TCRdb holds only the in-frame ones, with some missing. The data contain approximately 3,100 clones, under 95% of them singletons. Repeated repertoire sampling spanned the course of chemoradiotherapy. Worth noting for this clone: Its antigen is not known.

The sequence was collected from a human donor with HPV-associated anogenital cancer. The sample was tumor tissue, taken from a patient who underwent chemoradiotherapy.

The CDR3 reads CASSQDRGGQPDTQYF. The CDR3, as DNA: TGCGCCAGCAGCCAAGATCGAGGGGGTCAGCCAGATACGCAGTATTTT. The V call is TRBV4-3, the J call TRBJ2-3; a possible D gene is TRBD1 (6 bases). The V and J ends lost 0 bases and 4 bases respectively, with 14 bases between them. This CDR3 contains 16 residues. The V gene's germline CDR1 is LGHNA and CDR2 YSLEER.